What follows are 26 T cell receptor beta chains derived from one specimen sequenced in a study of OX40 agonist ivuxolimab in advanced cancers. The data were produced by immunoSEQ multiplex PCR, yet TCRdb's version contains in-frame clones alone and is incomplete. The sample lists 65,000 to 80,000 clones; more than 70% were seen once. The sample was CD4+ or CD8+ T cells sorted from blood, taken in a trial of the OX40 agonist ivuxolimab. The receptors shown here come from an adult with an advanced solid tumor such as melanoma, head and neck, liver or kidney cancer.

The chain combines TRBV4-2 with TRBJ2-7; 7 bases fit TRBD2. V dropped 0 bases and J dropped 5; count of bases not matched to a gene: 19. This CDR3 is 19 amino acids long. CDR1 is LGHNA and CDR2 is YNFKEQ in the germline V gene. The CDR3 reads CASSQDEAGGRVWMDEQYF. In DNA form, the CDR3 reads TGTGCCAGCAGCCAAGATGAGGCTGGGGGGAGGGTTTGGATGGACGAGCAGTACTTC.

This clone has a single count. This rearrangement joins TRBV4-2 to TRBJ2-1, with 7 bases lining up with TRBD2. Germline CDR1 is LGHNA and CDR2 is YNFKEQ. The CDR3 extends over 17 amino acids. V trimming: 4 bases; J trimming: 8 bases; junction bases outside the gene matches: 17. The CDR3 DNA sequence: TGTGCCAGCAGCCCAGACGGGGCGGGAGAGCCGCGGGATGAGCAGTTCTTC. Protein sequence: CASSPDGAGEPRDEQFF.

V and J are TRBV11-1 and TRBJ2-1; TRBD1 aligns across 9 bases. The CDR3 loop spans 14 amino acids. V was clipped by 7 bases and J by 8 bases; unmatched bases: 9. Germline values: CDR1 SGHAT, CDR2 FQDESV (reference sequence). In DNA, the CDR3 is TGTGCCAGCACGAGGGGGGACAGGGACGATGAGCAGTTCTTC. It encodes CASTRGDRDDEQFF. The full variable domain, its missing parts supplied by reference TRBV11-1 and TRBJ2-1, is EAEVAQSPRYKITEKSQAVAFWCDPISGHATLYWYRQILGQGPELLVQFQDESVVDDSQLPKDRFSAERLKGVDSTLKIQPAELGDSAMYLCASTRGDRDDEQFFGPGTRLTVL.

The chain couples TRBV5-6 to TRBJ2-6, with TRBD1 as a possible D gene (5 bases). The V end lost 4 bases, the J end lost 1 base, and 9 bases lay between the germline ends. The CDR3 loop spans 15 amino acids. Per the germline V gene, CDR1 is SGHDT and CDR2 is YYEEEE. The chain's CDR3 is CASSRRQSGANVLTF. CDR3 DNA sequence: TGTGCCAGCAGCCGACGACAGTCTGGGGCCAACGTCCTGACTTTC.

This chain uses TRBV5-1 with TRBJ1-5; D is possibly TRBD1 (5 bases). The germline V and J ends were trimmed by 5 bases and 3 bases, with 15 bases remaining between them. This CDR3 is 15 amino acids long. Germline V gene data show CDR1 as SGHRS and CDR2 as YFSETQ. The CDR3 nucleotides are TGCGCCAGCAGTCCGTTCCCAGGGTCCAATCAGCCCCAGCATTTT. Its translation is CASSPFPGSNQPQHF. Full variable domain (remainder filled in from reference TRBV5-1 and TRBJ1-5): KAGVTQTPRYLIKTRGQQVTLSCSPISGHRSVSWYQQTPGQGLQFLFEYFSETQRNKGNFPGRFSGRQFSNSRSEMNVSTLELGDSALYLCASSPFPGSNQPQHFGDGTRLSIL.

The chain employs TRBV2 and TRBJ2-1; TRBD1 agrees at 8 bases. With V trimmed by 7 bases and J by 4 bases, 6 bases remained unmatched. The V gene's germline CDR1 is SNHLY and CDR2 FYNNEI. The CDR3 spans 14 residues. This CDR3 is CASKVGQGYNEQFF. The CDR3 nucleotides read TGTGCCAGCAAAGTAGGACAGGGTTACAATGAGCAGTTCTTC.

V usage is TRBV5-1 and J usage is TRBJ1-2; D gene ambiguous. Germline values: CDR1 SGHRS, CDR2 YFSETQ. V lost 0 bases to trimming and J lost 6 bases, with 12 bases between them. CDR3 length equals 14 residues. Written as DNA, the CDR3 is TGCGCCAGCAGCTTGGGGGCTTTAGCAAATGGCTACACCTTC. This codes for CASSLGALANGYTF.

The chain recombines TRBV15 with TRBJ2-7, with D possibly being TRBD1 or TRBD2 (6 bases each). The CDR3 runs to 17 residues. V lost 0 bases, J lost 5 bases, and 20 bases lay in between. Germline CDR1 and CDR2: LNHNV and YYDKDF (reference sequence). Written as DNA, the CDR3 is TGTGCCACCAGCAGAGACCCCTTGGGGGGCGTCTCTGACGAGCAGTACTTC. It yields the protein CATSRDPLGGVSDEQYF.

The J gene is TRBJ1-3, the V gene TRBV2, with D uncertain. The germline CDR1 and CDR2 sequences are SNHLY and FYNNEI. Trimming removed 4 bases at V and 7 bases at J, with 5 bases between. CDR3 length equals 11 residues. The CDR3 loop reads CASSVRNTIYF. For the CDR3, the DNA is TGTGCCAGCAGTGTAAGGAACACCATATATTTT.

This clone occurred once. CDR3 protein: CASSQRPTVTSTDTQYF. Written as DNA, the CDR3 is TGCGCCAGCAGCCAGAGACCGACGGTTACTAGCACAGATACGCAGTATTTT. This chain connects TRBV4-3 to TRBJ2-3, with D unresolved. The length of the CDR3 is 17 residues. Germline CDR1 reads LGHNA; CDR2 reads YSLEER. V was cut by 3 bases and J by 0 bases, with 16 bases left in between.

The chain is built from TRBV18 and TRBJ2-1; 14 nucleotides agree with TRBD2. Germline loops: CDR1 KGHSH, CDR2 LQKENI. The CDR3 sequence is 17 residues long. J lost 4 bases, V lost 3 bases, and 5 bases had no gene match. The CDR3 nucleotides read TGTGCCAGCTCACCCCTCGGGACTAGCGGGGGATACAATGAGCAGTTCTTC. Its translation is CASSPLGTSGGYNEQFF.

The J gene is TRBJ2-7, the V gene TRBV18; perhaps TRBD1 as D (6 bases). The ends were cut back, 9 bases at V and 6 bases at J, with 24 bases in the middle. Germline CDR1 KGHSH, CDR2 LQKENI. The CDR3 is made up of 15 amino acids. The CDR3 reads CASKPLGTGYPEQYF. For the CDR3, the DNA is TGTGCCAGTAAACCCTTAGGAACAGGGTATCCCGAGCAGTACTTC.

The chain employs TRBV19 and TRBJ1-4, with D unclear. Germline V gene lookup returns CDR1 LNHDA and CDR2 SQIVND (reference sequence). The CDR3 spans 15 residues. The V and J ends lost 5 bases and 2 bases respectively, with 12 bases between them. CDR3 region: CASSPMSSTNEKLFF. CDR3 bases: TGTGCCAGTAGTCCGATGAGCTCCACTAATGAAAAACTGTTTTTT. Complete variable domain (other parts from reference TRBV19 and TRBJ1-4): DGGITQSPKYLFRKEGQNVTLSCEQNLNHDAMYWYRQDPGQGLRLIYYSQIVNDFQKGDIAEGYSVSREKKESFPLTVTSAQKNPTAFYLCASSPMSSTNEKLFFGSGTQLSVL.

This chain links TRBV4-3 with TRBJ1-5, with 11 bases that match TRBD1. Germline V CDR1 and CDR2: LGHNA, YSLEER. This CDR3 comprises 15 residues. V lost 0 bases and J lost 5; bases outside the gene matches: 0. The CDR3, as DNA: TGCGCCAGCAGCCAAGAGGGACAGGGGGATCAGCCCCAGCATTTT. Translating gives CASSQEGQGDQPQHF.

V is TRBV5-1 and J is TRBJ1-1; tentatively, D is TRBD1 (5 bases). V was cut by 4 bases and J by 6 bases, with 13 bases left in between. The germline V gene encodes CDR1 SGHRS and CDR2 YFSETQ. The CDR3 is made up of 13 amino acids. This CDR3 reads CASSLPRGSEAFF. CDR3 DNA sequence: TGCGCCAGCAGCCTCCCGAGGGGCTCTGAAGCTTTCTTT.

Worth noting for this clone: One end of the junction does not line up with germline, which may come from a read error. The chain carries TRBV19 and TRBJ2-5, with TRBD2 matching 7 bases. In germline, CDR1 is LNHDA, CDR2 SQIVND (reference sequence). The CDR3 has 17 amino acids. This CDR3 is CASSKGGLAVGQEAQYF. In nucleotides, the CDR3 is TGTGCCAGTAGTAAGGGTGGGCTAGCGGTAGGGCAAGAGGCCCAGTACTTC.

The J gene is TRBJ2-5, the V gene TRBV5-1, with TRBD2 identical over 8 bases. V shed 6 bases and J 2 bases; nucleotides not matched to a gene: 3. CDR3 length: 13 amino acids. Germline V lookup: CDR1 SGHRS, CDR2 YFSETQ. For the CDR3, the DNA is TGCGCCAGCATGATAGCGGGGCAAGAGACCCAGTACTTC. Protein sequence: CASMIAGQETQYF.

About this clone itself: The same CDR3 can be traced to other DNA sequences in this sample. Here the CDR3 DNA reads TGCAGCGCTGACAGGGGCACAGATACGCAGTATTTT. Translated: CSADRGTDTQYF. V usage is TRBV29-1 and J usage is TRBJ2-3, with 7 positions matching TRBD1. V dropped 7 bases and J dropped 1; count of bases not matched to a gene: 2. This CDR3 spans 12 amino acids. Germline V CDR1 and CDR2: SQVTM, ANQGSEA.

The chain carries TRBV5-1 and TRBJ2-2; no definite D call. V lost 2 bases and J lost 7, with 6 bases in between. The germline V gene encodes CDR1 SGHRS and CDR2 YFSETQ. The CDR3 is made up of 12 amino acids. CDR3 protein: CASSFGVGELFF. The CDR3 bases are TGCGCCAGCAGCTTTGGCGTCGGGGAGCTGTTTTTT.

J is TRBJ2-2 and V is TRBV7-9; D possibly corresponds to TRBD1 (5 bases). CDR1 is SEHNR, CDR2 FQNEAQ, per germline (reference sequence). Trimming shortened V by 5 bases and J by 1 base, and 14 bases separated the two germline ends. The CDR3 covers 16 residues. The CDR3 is CASSQKSTENTGELFF. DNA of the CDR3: TGTGCCAGCAGCCAAAAATCGACAGAGAACACCGGGGAGCTGTTTTTT.

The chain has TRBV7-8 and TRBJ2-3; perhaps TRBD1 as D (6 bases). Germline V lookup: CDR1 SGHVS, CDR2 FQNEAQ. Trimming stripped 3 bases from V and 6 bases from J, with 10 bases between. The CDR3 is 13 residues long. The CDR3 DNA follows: TGTGCCAGCAGCTTTAACAGGGACGATACGCAGTATTTT. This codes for CASSFNRDDTQYF.

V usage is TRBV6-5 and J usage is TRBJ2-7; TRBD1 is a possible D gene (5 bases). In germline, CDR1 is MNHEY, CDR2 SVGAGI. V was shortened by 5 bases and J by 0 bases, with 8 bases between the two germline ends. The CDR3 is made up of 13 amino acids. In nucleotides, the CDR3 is TGTGCCAGCAGTCGACAGAGCTCCTACGAGCAGTACTTC. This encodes CASSRQSSYEQYF.

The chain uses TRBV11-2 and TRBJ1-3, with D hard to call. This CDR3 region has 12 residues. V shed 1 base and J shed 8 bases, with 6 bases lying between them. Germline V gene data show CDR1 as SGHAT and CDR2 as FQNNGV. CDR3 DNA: TGTGCCAGCAGCTTAGCCCAAGACACCATATATTTT. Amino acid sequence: CASSLAQDTIYF.

The chain's CDR3 is CASSIVVAGGLNEQFF. In nucleotides, the CDR3 is TGTGCCAGTAGTATCGTCGTGGCGGGGGGGCTCAATGAGCAGTTCTTC. The chain combines TRBV19 with TRBJ2-1; 9 nucleotides line up with TRBD2. This CDR3 region has 16 residues. The germline gives CDR1 LNHDA, CDR2 SQIVND (reference sequence). The V segment lost 3 bases and the J segment 6 bases; nucleotides outside the gene matches: 9. Supplemented by reference TRBV19 and TRBJ2-1, the full variable domain reads DGGITQSPKYLFRKEGQNVTLSCEQNLNHDAMYWYRQDPGQGLRLIYYSQIVNDFQKGDIAEGYSVSREKKESFPLTVTSAQKNPTAFYLCASSIVVAGGLNEQFFGPGTRLTVL.

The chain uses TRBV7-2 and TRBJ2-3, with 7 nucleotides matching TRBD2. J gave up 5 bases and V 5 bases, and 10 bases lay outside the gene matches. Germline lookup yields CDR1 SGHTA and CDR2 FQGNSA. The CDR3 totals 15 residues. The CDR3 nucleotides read TGTGCCAGCAGCACCGGGGGAGGGGCAGAAGATACGCAGTATTTT. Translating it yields CASSTGGGAEDTQYF.

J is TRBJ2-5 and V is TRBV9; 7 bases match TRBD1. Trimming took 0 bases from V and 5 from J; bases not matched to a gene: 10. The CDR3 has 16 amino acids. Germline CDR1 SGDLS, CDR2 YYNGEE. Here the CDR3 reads CASSVEADRVWETQYF. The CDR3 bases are TGTGCCAGCAGCGTAGAAGCTGACAGGGTTTGGGAGACCCAGTACTTC. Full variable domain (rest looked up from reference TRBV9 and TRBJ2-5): DSGVTQTPKHLITATGQRVTLRCSPRSGDLSVYWYQQSLDQGLQFLIQYYNGEERAKGNILERFSAQQFPDLHSELNLSSLELGDSALYFCASSVEADRVWETQYFGPGTRLLVL.